The clone carrying this T cell receptor (beta chain) has just one count. Libraries were prepared by immunoSEQ multiplex PCR; TCRdb keeps only in-frame clonotypes and omits some of them. The profile shows roughly 160,000 clones, roughly 94% of them singletons. The data belong to a study of control samples from healthy donors and cancer patients. Material for sequencing was PBMCs. The clonotype originates from a man aged 55-75 years with colorectal cancer.

CDR3 coding DNA: TGTGCCAGCAGCCAATCGCCATCGGGACACCTCTATGGCTACACCTTC. Its protein product is CASSQSPSGHLYGYTF. The chain is built from TRBV3-1 (or the pseudogene TRBV3-2) and TRBJ1-2, with D perhaps matching TRBD1 (6 bases). Germline CDR1 and CDR2: LGHDT and YNNKEL (reference sequence). The CDR3 length is 16 residues. The V end lost 2 bases, the J end lost 4 bases, and 17 bases lay between the germline ends.